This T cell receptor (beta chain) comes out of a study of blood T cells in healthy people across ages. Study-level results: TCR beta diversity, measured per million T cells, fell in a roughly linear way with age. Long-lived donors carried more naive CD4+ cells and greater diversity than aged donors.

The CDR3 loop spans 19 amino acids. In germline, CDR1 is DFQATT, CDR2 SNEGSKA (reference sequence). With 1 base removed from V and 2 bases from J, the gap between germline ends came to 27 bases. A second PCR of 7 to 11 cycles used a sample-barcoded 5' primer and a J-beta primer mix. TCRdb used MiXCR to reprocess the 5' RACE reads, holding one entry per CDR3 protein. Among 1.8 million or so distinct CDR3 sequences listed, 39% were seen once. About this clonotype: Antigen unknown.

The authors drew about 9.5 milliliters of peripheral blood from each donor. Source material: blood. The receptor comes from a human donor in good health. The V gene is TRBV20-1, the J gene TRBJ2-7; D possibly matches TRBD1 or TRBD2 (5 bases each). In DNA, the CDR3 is TGCAGTGCTAGAGCAACCCACGGGACCCAGAATACCCACCCCTACGAGCAGTACTTC. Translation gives CSARATHGTQNTHPYEQYF.